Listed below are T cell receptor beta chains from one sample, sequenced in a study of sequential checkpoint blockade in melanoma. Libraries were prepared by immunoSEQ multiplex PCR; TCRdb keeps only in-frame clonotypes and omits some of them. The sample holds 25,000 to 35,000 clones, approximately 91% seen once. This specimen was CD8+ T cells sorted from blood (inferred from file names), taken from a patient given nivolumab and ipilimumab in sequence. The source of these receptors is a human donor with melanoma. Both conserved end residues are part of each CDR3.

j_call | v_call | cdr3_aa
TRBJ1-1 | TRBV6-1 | CASSEVGGGVAFF
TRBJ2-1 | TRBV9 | CASSAFGYSYNEQFF
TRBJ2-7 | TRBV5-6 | CASSFSNYEQYF
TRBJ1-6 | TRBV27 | CASSLYRDNSPLHF
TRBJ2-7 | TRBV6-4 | CASSEAGDSGEQYF
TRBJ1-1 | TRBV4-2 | CASSQERGTPNTEAFF
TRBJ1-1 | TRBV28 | CASSLGQGWGMNTEAFF
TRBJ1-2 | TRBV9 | CASSAQGVGYTF
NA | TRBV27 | CASSLTGAYEQYF
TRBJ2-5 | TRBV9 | CASGGAVGQTQYF
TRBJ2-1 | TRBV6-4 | CASSAGASSYNEQFF
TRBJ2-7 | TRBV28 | CASQLAGLSYEQYF
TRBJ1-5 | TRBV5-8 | CASRWGEHSNQPQHF
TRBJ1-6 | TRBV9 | CASSVEGSSYNSPLHF
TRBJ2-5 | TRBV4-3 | CASSRRLADQETQYF
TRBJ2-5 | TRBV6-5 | CASSYVPEETQYF
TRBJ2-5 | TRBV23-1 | CASPVGQDLRITKETQYF
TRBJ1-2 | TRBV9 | CTSSVSGEGDYGYTF
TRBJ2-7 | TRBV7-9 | CASSLDEGSGEQYF
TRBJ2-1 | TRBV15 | CATSRVQNSYNEQFF
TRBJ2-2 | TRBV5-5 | CASSTATGELFF
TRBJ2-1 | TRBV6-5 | CASGSGLVNEQFF
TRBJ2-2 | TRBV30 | CAWSVGSPNELFF
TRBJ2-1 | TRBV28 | CASSFDRGGYNEQFF